This is a list of T cell receptor beta chains from one sample in a study of CD8 T cells in ankylosing spondylitis. A single record per CDR3 protein comes from TCRdb applying MiXCR to the 5' RACE reads. The sample lists about 220,000 distinct CDR3 sequences, 7.3% seen once, with 14% in the top ten. The sample comprised blood, either unsorted or a sorted T cell fraction (not recorded which). The origin of the receptors is a male donor with ankylosing spondylitis. Both conserved end residues are part of each CDR3. Each record gives: CDR3 length, J gene, D gene, clone size, V gene, CDR3 protein, CDR3 DNA. The D gene is left open where the match is weak. Clone size is given for some rows only: seen once, a few or many times, or a class if the clone is expanded.

CDR3 length: 16; J gene: TRBJ2-5; D gene: -; clone size: many; V gene: TRBV6-1; CDR3 protein: CAISTGRLRALETQYF; CDR3 DNA: TGTGCCATCTCTACGGGGAGGTTGCGGGCTTTAGAGACCCAGTACTTC
CDR3 length: 10; J gene: TRBJ2-5; D gene: -; clone size: many; V gene: TRBV2; CDR3 protein: CGFGVETQYF; CDR3 DNA: TGTGGATTTGGGGTTGAGACCCAGTACTTC
CDR3 length: 18; J gene: TRBJ2-5; D gene: TRBD2; clone size: -; V gene: TRBV7-8; CDR3 protein: CASSLILAGGLSPETQYF; CDR3 DNA: TGTGCCAGCAGCTTAATATTAGCGGGGGGCCTTTCCCCCGAGACCCAGTACTTC
CDR3 length: 15; J gene: TRBJ2-5; D gene: TRBD1; clone size: -; V gene: TRBV7-9; CDR3 protein: CASRDVDRGQETQYF; CDR3 DNA: TGTGCCAGCAGAGATGTGGACAGGGGCCAAGAGACCCAGTACTTC
CDR3 length: 12; J gene: TRBJ1-4; D gene: -; clone size: many; V gene: TRBV7-2; CDR3 protein: CASSFDERKLFF; CDR3 DNA: TGTGCCAGCAGCTTTGATGAGAGAAAACTGTTTTTT
CDR3 length: 14; J gene: TRBJ1-1; D gene: -; clone size: many; V gene: TRBV4-3; CDR3 protein: CASSQVMQNTEAFF; CDR3 DNA: TGCGCCAGCAGCCAGGTTATGCAGAACACTGAAGCTTTCTTT
CDR3 length: 17; J gene: TRBJ2-7; D gene: TRBD1; clone size: -; V gene: TRBV27; CDR3 protein: CASSSPSSGTGIHEQYF; CDR3 DNA: TGTGCCAGCAGTTCCCCTTCTTCCGGGACAGGGATCCACGAGCAGTACTTC
CDR3 length: 15; J gene: TRBJ2-1; D gene: TRBD2; clone size: many; V gene: TRBV20-1; CDR3 protein: CSARDRGRLYNEQFF; CDR3 DNA: TGCAGTGCTAGAGATCGCGGGAGGCTCTACAATGAGCAGTTCTTC
CDR3 length: 18; J gene: TRBJ2-5; D gene: -; clone size: few; V gene: TRBV6-2/TRBV6-3; CDR3 protein: CASSSSFTLWGSQETQYF; CDR3 DNA: TGTGCCAGCAGTTCGAGCTTCACGTTGTGGGGGAGCCAAGAGACCCAGTACTTC
CDR3 length: 16; J gene: TRBJ1-2; D gene: -; clone size: many; V gene: TRBV28; CDR3 protein: CASSLIGGGANYGYTF; CDR3 DNA: TGTGCCAGCTCCCTTATTGGGGGGGGGGCCAACTATGGCTACACCTTC
CDR3 length: 15; J gene: TRBJ2-2; D gene: -; clone size: many; V gene: TRBV25-1; CDR3 protein: CASSEVLLDTGELFF; CDR3 DNA: TGTGCCAGCAGTGAAGTGCTCCTGGACACCGGGGAGCTGTTTTTT
CDR3 length: 15; J gene: TRBJ2-5; D gene: -; clone size: many; V gene: TRBV9; CDR3 protein: CASSTTGHDSWTQYF; CDR3 DNA: TGTGCCAGCAGCACAACGGGCCATGACAGTTGGACCCAGTACTTC
CDR3 length: 14; J gene: TRBJ2-7; D gene: -; clone size: few; V gene: TRBV7-9; CDR3 protein: CASSDPTVAYEQYF; CDR3 DNA: TGTGCCAGCAGCGACCCGACAGTTGCCTACGAGCAGTACTTC
CDR3 length: 15; J gene: TRBJ2-1; D gene: TRBD1; clone size: many; V gene: TRBV3-1; CDR3 protein: CASSQPGQEYNEQFF; CDR3 DNA: TGTGCCAGCAGCCAACCGGGACAGGAGTACAATGAGCAGTTCTTC
CDR3 length: 18; J gene: TRBJ2-5; D gene: TRBD2; clone size: many; V gene: TRBV11-1; CDR3 protein: CASSSRRDNKLAGEGQYF; CDR3 DNA: TGTGCCAGCAGCTCCCGCCGGGACAACAAGCTAGCGGGTGAGGGCCAGTACTTC
CDR3 length: 15; J gene: TRBJ1-5; D gene: TRBD1; clone size: many; V gene: TRBV4-3; CDR3 protein: CASSQRTGSEQPQHF; CDR3 DNA: TGCGCCAGCAGCCAGAGGACAGGGTCGGAACAGCCCCAGCATTTT
CDR3 length: 16; J gene: TRBJ2-1; D gene: TRBD1; clone size: many; V gene: TRBV7-8; CDR3 protein: CASSLGTGRSYNEQFF; CDR3 DNA: TGTGCCAGCAGCTTAGGGACAGGGCGATCCTACAATGAGCAGTTCTTC
CDR3 length: 15; J gene: TRBJ2-1; D gene: TRBD1; clone size: many; V gene: TRBV20-1; CDR3 protein: CSVGDRIVSYNEQFF; CDR3 DNA: TGCAGTGTCGGGGACAGGATCGTTTCCTACAATGAGCAGTTCTTC
CDR3 length: 15; J gene: TRBJ2-1; D gene: TRBD2; clone size: -; V gene: TRBV27; CDR3 protein: CASSPLGGKGGEQFF; CDR3 DNA: TGTGCCAGCAGCCCTTTGGGGGGGAAAGGAGGTGAGCAGTTCTTC
CDR3 length: 15; J gene: TRBJ2-3; D gene: TRBD2; clone size: -; V gene: TRBV6-5; CDR3 protein: CASSYGTTNTDTQYF; CDR3 DNA: TGTGCCAGCAGTTACGGGACTACCAACACAGATACGCAGTATTTT
CDR3 length: 11; J gene: TRBJ2-5; D gene: -; clone size: many; V gene: TRBV25-1; CDR3 protein: CASARGETQYF; CDR3 DNA: TGTGCCAGCGCCCGGGGGGAGACCCAGTACTTC
CDR3 length: 16; J gene: TRBJ2-1; D gene: TRBD2; clone size: few; V gene: TRBV10-2; CDR3 protein: CASSHLSGVFYNEQFF; CDR3 DNA: TGCGCCAGCAGTCACCTTAGCGGGGTTTTCTACAATGAGCAGTTCTTC
CDR3 length: 15; J gene: TRBJ2-1; D gene: -; clone size: -; V gene: TRBV19; CDR3 protein: CASSIWRSSYNEQFF; CDR3 DNA: TGTGCCAGTAGTATCTGGAGGAGCTCCTACAATGAGCAGTTCTTC
CDR3 length: 17; J gene: TRBJ1-6; D gene: TRBD1; clone size: many; V gene: TRBV5-5; CDR3 protein: CASSPSDRGTLGSPLHF; CDR3 DNA: TGTGCCAGCAGCCCATCGGACAGGGGAACCCTGGGGTCACCCCTCCACTTT
CDR3 length: 15; J gene: TRBJ1-1; D gene: -; clone size: -; V gene: TRBV29-1; CDR3 protein: CSVRRTVYMNTEAFF; CDR3 DNA: TGCAGCGTTCGGAGGACGGTCTACATGAACACTGAAGCTTTCTTT
CDR3 length: 11; J gene: TRBJ1-1; D gene: -; clone size: few; V gene: TRBV19; CDR3 protein: CASSMNTEAFF; CDR3 DNA: TGTGCCAGTAGTATGAACACTGAAGCTTTCTTT
CDR3 length: 18; J gene: TRBJ1-1; D gene: -; clone size: few; V gene: TRBV28; CDR3 protein: CASSLGGAFTLMNTEAFF; CDR3 DNA: TGTGCCAGCAGTTTAGGGGGCGCGTTTACCCTAATGAACACTGAAGCTTTCTTT
CDR3 length: 13; J gene: TRBJ2-1; D gene: -; clone size: many; V gene: TRBV20-1; CDR3 protein: CSDPTVNYNEQFF; CDR3 DNA: TGCAGTGACCCAACAGTAAACTACAATGAGCAGTTCTTC
CDR3 length: 14; J gene: TRBJ1-1; D gene: -; clone size: many; V gene: TRBV9; CDR3 protein: CASSVDGRGQGAFF; CDR3 DNA: TGTGCCAGCAGCGTAGATGGACGGGGGCAGGGCGCTTTCTTT
CDR3 length: 13; J gene: TRBJ2-7; D gene: -; clone size: many; V gene: TRBV27; CDR3 protein: CASSLNPLAEQYF; CDR3 DNA: TGTGCCAGCAGTTTAAACCCCTTGGCGGAGCAGTACTTC
CDR3 length: 17; J gene: TRBJ2-1; D gene: -; clone size: many; V gene: TRBV24-1; CDR3 protein: CATSDLNSGSSYNEQFF; CDR3 DNA: TGTGCCACCAGTGATTTGAATAGCGGAAGCTCCTACAATGAGCAGTTCTTC
CDR3 length: 16; J gene: TRBJ2-7; D gene: TRBD1; clone size: many; V gene: TRBV5-1; CDR3 protein: CASSLEGQGSPYEQYF; CDR3 DNA: TGCGCCAGCAGCTTGGAGGGACAGGGATCTCCCTACGAGCAGTACTTC
CDR3 length: 14; J gene: TRBJ1-5; D gene: -; clone size: -; V gene: TRBV20-1; CDR3 protein: CSARILHSNQPQHF; CDR3 DNA: TGCAGTGCTAGAATCCTTCATAGCAATCAGCCCCAGCATTTT
CDR3 length: 15; J gene: TRBJ1-5; D gene: TRBD1; clone size: many; V gene: TRBV20-1; CDR3 protein: CSARHRGLGNQPQHF; CDR3 DNA: TGCAGTGCTAGACACAGGGGGTTAGGCAATCAGCCCCAGCATTTT
CDR3 length: 15; J gene: TRBJ2-1; D gene: TRBD2; clone size: few; V gene: TRBV12-3/TRBV12-4; CDR3 protein: CASSLISGSYNEQFF; CDR3 DNA: TGTGCCAGCAGTTTAATTAGCGGGAGCTACAATGAGCAGTTCTTC
CDR3 length: 12; J gene: TRBJ2-1; D gene: -; clone size: many; V gene: TRBV14; CDR3 protein: CASSPDGNEQFF; CDR3 DNA: TGTGCCAGCAGCCCGGACGGTAATGAGCAGTTCTTC
CDR3 length: 12; J gene: TRBJ2-1; D gene: -; clone size: many; V gene: TRBV28; CDR3 protein: CASIRSYNEQFF; CDR3 DNA: TGTGCCAGCATAAGGTCCTACAATGAGCAGTTCTTC
CDR3 length: 18; J gene: TRBJ2-3; D gene: TRBD2; clone size: many; V gene: TRBV6-1; CDR3 protein: CASSDSGTGEFVSDTQYF; CDR3 DNA: TGTGCCAGCAGTGATAGCGGGACCGGGGAATTTGTGTCAGATACGCAGTATTTT
CDR3 length: 13; J gene: TRBJ1-1; D gene: TRBD1; clone size: many; V gene: TRBV5-6; CDR3 protein: CASRRGREVEAFF; CDR3 DNA: TGTGCCAGCAGGAGGGGGCGCGAGGTTGAAGCTTTCTTT
CDR3 length: 15; J gene: TRBJ2-1; D gene: TRBD2; clone size: many; V gene: TRBV7-8; CDR3 protein: CASSPRTSWFGEQFF; CDR3 DNA: TGTGCCAGCAGCCCCAGGACTAGCTGGTTTGGTGAGCAGTTCTTC
CDR3 length: 20; J gene: TRBJ2-3; D gene: TRBD2; clone size: -; V gene: TRBV15; CDR3 protein: CATSRDRLAGEGASTDTQYF; CDR3 DNA: TGTGCCACCAGCAGAGATCGTCTAGCGGGGGAGGGGGCTAGCACAGATACGCAGTATTTT
CDR3 length: 17; J gene: TRBJ2-7; D gene: -; clone size: many; V gene: TRBV14; CDR3 protein: CASSQVGPVSGNYEQYF; CDR3 DNA: TGTGCCAGCAGCCAAGTCGGGCCCGTCAGTGGCAACTACGAGCAGTACTTC
CDR3 length: 13; J gene: TRBJ2-1; D gene: TRBD1; clone size: -; V gene: TRBV20-1; CDR3 protein: CSFGTGGGNEQFF; CDR3 DNA: TGCAGCTTCGGGACAGGGGGAGGGAATGAGCAGTTCTTC
CDR3 length: 16; J gene: TRBJ2-3; D gene: TRBD1; clone size: -; V gene: TRBV5-1; CDR3 protein: CASSLGTGPLTDTQYF; CDR3 DNA: TGCGCCAGCAGCTTGGGGACAGGGCCCCTCACGGATACGCAGTATTTT
CDR3 length: 16; J gene: TRBJ1-2; D gene: TRBD1; clone size: few; V gene: TRBV5-6; CDR3 protein: CASSWGTAGTPYGYTF; CDR3 DNA: TGTGCCAGCAGCTGGGGGACAGCCGGAACCCCCTATGGCTACACCTTC
CDR3 length: 13; J gene: TRBJ2-5; D gene: -; clone size: many; V gene: TRBV12-3/TRBV12-4; CDR3 protein: CASSPTWGETQYF; CDR3 DNA: TGTGCCAGCAGTCCGACGTGGGGGGAGACCCAGTACTTC
CDR3 length: 13; J gene: TRBJ2-7; D gene: -; clone size: many; V gene: TRBV6-5; CDR3 protein: CASSYGGSYEQYF; CDR3 DNA: TGTGCCAGCAGTTACGGGGGATCCTACGAGCAGTACTTC
CDR3 length: 17; J gene: TRBJ1-1; D gene: TRBD1; clone size: -; V gene: TRBV5-5; CDR3 protein: CASSLKGQGSSWTEAFF; CDR3 DNA: TGTGCCAGCAGCTTGAAGGGACAGGGATCGAGTTGGACTGAAGCTTTCTTT
CDR3 length: 15; J gene: TRBJ1-1; D gene: -; clone size: many; V gene: TRBV6-1; CDR3 protein: CASSPRREIRTEAFF; CDR3 DNA: TGTGCCAGCAGTCCACGCAGGGAGATACGAACTGAAGCTTTCTTT
CDR3 length: 15; J gene: TRBJ1-2; D gene: -; clone size: many; V gene: TRBV10-3; CDR3 protein: CAISARGAADYGYTF; CDR3 DNA: TGTGCCATCAGTGCAAGGGGGGCGGCTGACTATGGCTACACCTTC
CDR3 length: 14; J gene: TRBJ1-1; D gene: TRBD1; clone size: many; V gene: TRBV29-1; CDR3 protein: CSVPGQGDWTEAFF; CDR3 DNA: TGCAGCGTCCCCGGACAGGGGGACTGGACTGAAGCTTTCTTT
CDR3 length: 13; J gene: TRBJ1-2; D gene: TRBD1; clone size: many; V gene: TRBV6-1; CDR3 protein: CASNPTGIYGYTF; CDR3 DNA: TGTGCCAGCAACCCGACAGGGATCTATGGCTACACCTTC
CDR3 length: 12; J gene: TRBJ2-7; D gene: -; clone size: many; V gene: TRBV27; CDR3 protein: CASTSSSYEQYF; CDR3 DNA: TGTGCCAGCACCTCGAGCTCCTACGAGCAGTACTTC
CDR3 length: 16; J gene: TRBJ1-1; D gene: -; clone size: many; V gene: TRBV5-1; CDR3 protein: CASSLSPQGLGTEAFF; CDR3 DNA: TGCGCCAGCAGCTTAAGCCCCCAGGGTTTGGGCACTGAAGCTTTCTTT
CDR3 length: 14; J gene: TRBJ2-3; D gene: TRBD2; clone size: many; V gene: TRBV12-3/TRBV12-4; CDR3 protein: CASSLAGGDDTQYF; CDR3 DNA: TGTGCCAGCAGTTTGGCGGGGGGGGATGATACGCAGTATTTT